A single sample gave rise to the 8 T cell receptor beta chains below, sequenced in a study of immune reconstitution after stem cell transplant in scleroderma. TCRdb re-analysed the RT-PCR reads in MiXCR, keeping a single row per CDR3 protein. The table lists approximately 3,000 distinct CDR3 sequences, 9% of them singletons. Specimen collection occurred before or after autologous hematopoietic stem cell transplantation (not recorded which). Every receptor here comes from a female donor with systemic sclerosis.

The chain has TRBV5-4 and TRBJ2-1; D gene unclear. Germline V CDR1 and CDR2: SGHNT, YYREEE (reference sequence). This CDR3 is 13 amino acids long. The ends were cut back, 4 bases at V and 3 bases at J, with 8 bases in the middle. The CDR3 region is CASSPADYNEQFF. As DNA, the CDR3 is TGTGCCAGCAGCCCCGCAGACTACAATGAGCAGTTCTTC.

This clonotype is categorized as medium-sized. The chain recombines TRBV18 with TRBJ1-1, with 7 bases identical to TRBD1. The CDR3 is 13 residues long. From germline, CDR1 is KGHSH and CDR2 LQKENI. The J segment lost 3 bases and the V segment lost 4 bases, leaving 2 bases of the junction unmatched. The chain's CDR3 is CASSQGADTEAFF. The CDR3 DNA sequence: TGTGCCAGCTCACAGGGGGCGGACACTGAAGCTTTCTTT.

This clonotype is medium-sized in the sample. The V call is TRBV20-1, the J call TRBJ1-5, with unresolved D. The CDR3 has 18 residues. The V gene lost 0 bases and the J gene lost 0 bases, with 18 bases spanning the gap. CDR1 and CDR2 (germline): DFQATT, SNEGSKA (reference sequence). CDR3 sequence (DNA): TGCAGTGCTAGAGATCGAGATCGGGTCCATAATAGCAATCAGCCCCAGCATTTT. This codes for CSARDRDRVHNSNQPQHF.

This clonotype is classed as medium-sized. CDR3 region: CASGWGTGYGYTF. The CDR3 bases are TGTGCTAGTGGTTGGGGGACAGGATATGGCTACACCTTC. The rearrangement links TRBV12-5 to TRBJ1-2; 8 bases fit TRBD1. After removal of 4 bases from V and 5 bases from J, the junction contained 3 bases not matched to a gene. Germline lookup yields CDR1 LGHNT and CDR2 FRNRAP. The CDR3 consists of 13 residues.

This clonotype was detected only a few times. The V gene is TRBV20-1, the J gene TRBJ2-3; D is possibly TRBD2 (6 bases). V lost 6 bases to trimming and J lost 2 bases, with 15 bases between them. Germline-derived CDR1 and CDR2 are DFQATT and SNEGSKA (reference sequence). This CDR3 contains 14 residues. The CDR3 DNA reads TGCAGTGCCCGAGACCCTAGCGCCACAGATACGCAGTATTTT. Translated, it gives CSARDPSATDTQYF.

This clonotype ranks as medium-sized. The CDR3 DNA follows: TGCAGTGCAAATAGCGGGGGGTTCCGCACAGATACGCAGTATTTT. It yields the protein CSANSGGFRTDTQYF. The rearrangement uses TRBV20-1 and TRBJ2-3; 10 bases are shared with TRBD2. The germline V gene encodes CDR1 DFQATT and CDR2 SNEGSKA (reference sequence). The V and J ends lost 6 bases and 1 base, in that order; junction bases with no gene match: 7. The CDR3 is 15 residues long.

V is TRBV6-5 and J is TRBJ2-1, with 11 bases lining up with TRBD1. With V trimmed by 5 bases and J by 8 bases, 17 bases remained unmatched. Per germline, CDR1 MNHEY and CDR2 SVGAGI. This CDR3 has 18 residues. The CDR3 is CASSPYPGQGVYPHEQFF. The DNA for the CDR3 is TGTGCCAGCAGTCCATACCCGGGACAGGGGGTGTACCCCCATGAGCAGTTCTTC.

As DNA, the CDR3 is TGCGCCAGCAGCTTGGGAGAAACTAACGGCTATGGCTACACCTTC. It translates to CASSLGETNGYGYTF. J is TRBJ1-2 and V is TRBV5-1; D is unresolved. The CDR3 contains 15 residues. The V end was cut by 0 bases, the J end by 4 bases, with 13 bases between. CDR1 and CDR2 (germline): SGHRS, YFSETQ.